This TCR beta chain is drawn from a study of blood T cells in healthy people across ages. Peripheral blood samples of around 9.8 milliliters were drawn from each donor. This clonotype showed up just once. The antigen is unknown. This CDR3 has 17 amino acids. Germline CDR1 reads SEHNR; CDR2 reads FQNEAQ (reference sequence). The trim removed 5 bases at V and 6 bases at J, leaving 7 bases unmatched. Sample-barcoded 5' priming and a J-beta primer mix drove a second PCR of roughly 7 to 11 cycles. TCRdb itself ran the 5' RACE reads through MiXCR, one entry per CDR3 protein. The sample shows more than 650,000 distinct CDR3 sequences, about 48% of them seen only once. Study conclusions and caveats: For the donors, CMV status was unknown and possibly confounded expanded clonotype changes. Long-lived donors had more naive CD4+ cells and higher diversity than aged donors.

The origin of this receptor is a man aged 80 or over in good health. This chain links TRBV7-9 with TRBJ2-1; the match to TRBD2 covers 16 bases. The sequencing input was blood. This CDR3 is CASSDGTSGRAGNEQFF. The CDR3 region has the DNA TGTGCCAGCAGCGACGGGACTAGCGGGAGGGCCGGCAATGAGCAGTTCTTC.